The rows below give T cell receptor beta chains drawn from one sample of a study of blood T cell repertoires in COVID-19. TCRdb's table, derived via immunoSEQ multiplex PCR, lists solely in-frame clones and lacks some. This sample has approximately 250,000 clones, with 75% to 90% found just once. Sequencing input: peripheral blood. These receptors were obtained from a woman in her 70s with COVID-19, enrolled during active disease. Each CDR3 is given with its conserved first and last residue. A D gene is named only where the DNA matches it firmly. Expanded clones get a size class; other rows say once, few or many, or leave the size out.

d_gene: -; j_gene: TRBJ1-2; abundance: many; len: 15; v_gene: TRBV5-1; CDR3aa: CASSLGLNQGYGYTF; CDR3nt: TGCGCCAGCAGCTTGGGGTTAAATCAGGGCTATGGCTACACCTTC
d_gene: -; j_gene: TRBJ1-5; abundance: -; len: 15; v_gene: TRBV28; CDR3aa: CASSQPQGRGQPQHF; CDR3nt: TGTGCCAGCAGTCAACCGCAGGGGCGCGGGCAGCCCCAGCATTTT
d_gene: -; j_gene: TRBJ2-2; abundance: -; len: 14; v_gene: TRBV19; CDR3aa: CASSLSGNTGELFF; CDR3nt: TGTGCCAGTAGTTTGTCGGGAAACACCGGGGAGCTGTTTTTT
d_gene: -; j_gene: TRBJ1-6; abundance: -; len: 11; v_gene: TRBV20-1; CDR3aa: CSAERGNTLHF; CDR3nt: TGCAGTGCTGAGCGAGGGAACACCCTCCACTTT
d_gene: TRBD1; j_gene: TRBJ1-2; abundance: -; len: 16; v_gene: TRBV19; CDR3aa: CASSDRDRGNTYGYTF; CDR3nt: TGTGCCAGTAGTGACCGGGACAGGGGAAATACCTATGGCTACACCTTC
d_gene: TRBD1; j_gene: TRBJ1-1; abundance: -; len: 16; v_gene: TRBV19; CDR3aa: CASRERTGWSDTEAFF; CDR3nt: TGTGCCAGTAGAGAAAGGACAGGGTGGAGTGACACTGAAGCTTTCTTT
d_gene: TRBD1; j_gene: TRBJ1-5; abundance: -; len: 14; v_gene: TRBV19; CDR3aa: CASSTQDRAQPQHF; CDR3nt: TGTGCCAGTAGTACCCAAGACAGGGCTCAGCCCCAGCATTTT
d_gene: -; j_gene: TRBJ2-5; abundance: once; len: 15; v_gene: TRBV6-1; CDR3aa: CASSEAAGYPKTQYF; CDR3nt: TGTGCCAGCAGTGAAGCGGCGGGATATCCGAAGACCCAGTACTTC
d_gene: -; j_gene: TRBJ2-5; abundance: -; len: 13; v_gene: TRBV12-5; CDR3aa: CASGWVGLETQYF; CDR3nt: TGTGCTAGTGGTTGGGTTGGACTGGAGACCCAGTACTTC
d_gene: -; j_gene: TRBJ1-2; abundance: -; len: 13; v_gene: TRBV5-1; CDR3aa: CASSLTANYGYTF; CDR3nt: TGCGCCAGCAGCTTGACAGCTAACTATGGCTACACCTTC
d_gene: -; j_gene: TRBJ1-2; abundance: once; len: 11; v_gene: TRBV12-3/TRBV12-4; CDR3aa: CASSLDGGYTF; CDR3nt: TGTGCCAGCAGTTTAGACGGTGGCTACACCTTC
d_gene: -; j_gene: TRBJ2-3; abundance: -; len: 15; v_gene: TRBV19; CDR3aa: CASSIVPAGLNTQYF; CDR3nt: TGTGCCAGTAGTATTGTCCCGGCGGGGTTAAATACGCAGTATTTT
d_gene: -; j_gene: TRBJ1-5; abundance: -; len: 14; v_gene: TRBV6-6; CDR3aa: CASSSSYSNQPQHF; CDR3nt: TGTGCCAGCAGTTCGAGTTATAGCAATCAGCCCCAGCATTTT
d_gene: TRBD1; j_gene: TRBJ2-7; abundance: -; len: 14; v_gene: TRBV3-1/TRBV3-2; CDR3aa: CASSQADRAYEQYF; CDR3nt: TGTGCCAGCAGCCAAGCCGACAGGGCCTACGAGCAGTACTTC
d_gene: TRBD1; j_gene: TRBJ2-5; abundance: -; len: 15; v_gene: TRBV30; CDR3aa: CAWSGVDRVDETQYF; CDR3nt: TGTGCCTGGAGTGGGGTCGACAGGGTGGACGAGACCCAGTACTTC
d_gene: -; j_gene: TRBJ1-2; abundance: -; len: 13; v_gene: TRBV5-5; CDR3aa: CASSLGSNYGYTF; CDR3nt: TGTGCCAGCAGCTTGGGCAGTAACTATGGCTACACCTTC
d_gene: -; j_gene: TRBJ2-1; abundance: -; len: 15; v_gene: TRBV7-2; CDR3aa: CASSSPGNSYNEQFF; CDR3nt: TGTGCCAGCAGCTCCCCAGGAAACTCCTACAATGAGCAGTTCTTC
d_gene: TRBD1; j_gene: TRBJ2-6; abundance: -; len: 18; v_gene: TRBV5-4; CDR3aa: CASSTRTGADIGANVLTF; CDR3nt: TGTGCCAGCAGCACCCGGACAGGAGCAGATATCGGGGCCAACGTCCTGACTTTC
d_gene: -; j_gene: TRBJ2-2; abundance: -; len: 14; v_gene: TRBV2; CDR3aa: CASTSFGTARELFF; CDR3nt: TGTGCCAGCACCTCCTTTGGCACCGCCAGGGAGCTGTTTTTT
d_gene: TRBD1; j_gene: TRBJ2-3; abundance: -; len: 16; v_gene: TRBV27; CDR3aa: CASSLSTGGVTDTQYF; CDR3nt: TGTGCCAGCAGTTTATCGACAGGGGGGGTGACAGATACGCAGTATTTT
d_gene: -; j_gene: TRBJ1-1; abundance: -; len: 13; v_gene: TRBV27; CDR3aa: CASRLRRETEAFF; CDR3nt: TGTGCCAGCAGACTCCGGCGGGAGACTGAAGCTTTCTTT
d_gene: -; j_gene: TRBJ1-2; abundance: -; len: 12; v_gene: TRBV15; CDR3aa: CATSRDPSGYTF; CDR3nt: TGTGCCACCAGCAGAGACCCCAGTGGCTACACCTTC
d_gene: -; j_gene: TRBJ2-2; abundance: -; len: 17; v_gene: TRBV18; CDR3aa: CASSPYDRFGATGELFF; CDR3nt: TGTGCCAGCTCACCATATGACAGATTCGGTGCCACCGGGGAGCTGTTTTTT
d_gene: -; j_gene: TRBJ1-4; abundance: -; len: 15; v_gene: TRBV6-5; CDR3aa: CASSYHRTVNEKLFF; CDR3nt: TGTGCCAGCAGTTACCATCGGACAGTCAATGAAAAACTGTTTTTT
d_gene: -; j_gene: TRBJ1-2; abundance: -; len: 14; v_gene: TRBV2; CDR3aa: CASSGGRGLGGYTF; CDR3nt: TGTGCCAGCAGTGGCGGCAGGGGATTGGGTGGCTACACCTTC
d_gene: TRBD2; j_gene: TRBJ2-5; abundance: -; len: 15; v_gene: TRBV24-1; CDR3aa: CATSAPAGGVETQYF; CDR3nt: TGTGCCACCAGTGCTCCAGCGGGAGGGGTAGAGACCCAGTACTTC
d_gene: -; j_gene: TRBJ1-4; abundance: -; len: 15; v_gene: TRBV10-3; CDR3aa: CAISESWGQNEKLFF; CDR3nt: TGTGCCATCAGTGAGTCCTGGGGGCAGAATGAAAAACTGTTTTTT
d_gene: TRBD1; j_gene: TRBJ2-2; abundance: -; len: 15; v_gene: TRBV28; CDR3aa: CASSLGDRHTGELFF; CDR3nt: TGTGCCAGCAGTTTGGGGGACAGACACACCGGGGAGCTGTTTTTT
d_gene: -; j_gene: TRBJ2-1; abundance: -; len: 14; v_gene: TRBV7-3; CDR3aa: CASSDRAGSYEQFF; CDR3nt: TGTGCCAGCAGTGATAGGGCAGGGTCGTATGAGCAGTTCTTC
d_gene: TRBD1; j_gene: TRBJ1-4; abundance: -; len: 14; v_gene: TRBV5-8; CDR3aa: CASSWDRGDEKLFF; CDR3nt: TGTGCCAGCAGCTGGGACAGGGGAGATGAAAAACTGTTTTTT
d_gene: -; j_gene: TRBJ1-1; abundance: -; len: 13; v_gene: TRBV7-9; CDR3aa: CASTESRETKAFF; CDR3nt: TGTGCCAGCACCGAATCCAGGGAAACGAAAGCTTTCTTT
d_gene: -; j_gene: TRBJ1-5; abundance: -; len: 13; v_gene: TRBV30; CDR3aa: CAWSVEGNQPQHF; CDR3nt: TGTGCCTGGAGTGTCGAGGGCAATCAGCCCCAGCATTTT
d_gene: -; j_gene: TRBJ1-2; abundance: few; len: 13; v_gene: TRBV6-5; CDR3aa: CASQSGGSYGYTF; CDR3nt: TGTGCCAGTCAAAGCGGAGGGAGCTATGGCTACACCTTC
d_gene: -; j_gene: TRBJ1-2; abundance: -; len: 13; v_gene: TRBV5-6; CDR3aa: CASSYLRSYGYTF; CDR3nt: TGTGCCAGCAGCTACTTAAGGAGCTATGGCTACACCTTC
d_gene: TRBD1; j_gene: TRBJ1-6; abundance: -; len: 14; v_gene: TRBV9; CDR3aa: CASSEGQGVSPLHF; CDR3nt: TGTGCCAGCAGCGAAGGACAGGGTGTTTCACCCCTCCACTTT
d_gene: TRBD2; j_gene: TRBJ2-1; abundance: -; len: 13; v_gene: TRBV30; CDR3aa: CAGEGSGRYEQFF; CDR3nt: TGTGCCGGGGAGGGGAGCGGGAGATATGAGCAGTTCTTC
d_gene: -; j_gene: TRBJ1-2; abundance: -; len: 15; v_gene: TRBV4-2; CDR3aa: CASSQDPTANYGYTF; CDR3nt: TGTGCCAGCAGCCAAGATCCAACAGCCAACTATGGCTACACCTTC
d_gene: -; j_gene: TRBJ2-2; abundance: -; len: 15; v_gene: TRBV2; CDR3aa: CASNWEGANTGELFF; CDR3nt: TGTGCCAGCAACTGGGAGGGGGCGAACACCGGGGAGCTGTTTTTT